Listed below are T cell receptor beta chains from one sample, sequenced in a study of cytomegalovirus exposure and HLA in healthy donors. The repertoire was sequenced with immunoSEQ multiplex PCR; TCRdb's copy has only in-frame clones and lacks some. This repertoire shows approximately 140,000 clones, roughly 78% found once; its top ten account for around 6.6%. What was sequenced was PBMCs. These receptors were collected from a man aged 45 to 65 in good health and CMV-seropositive. The CDR3 runs from the conserved cysteine through the conserved F or W. D genes are given only for firm matches. Not every row has a clone size; where given, it reads once, few, many or a size class.

TRBV28,.,.,TRBJ2-2,CAALRRDTGELFF,TGTGCCGCCCTCCGCCGCGACACCGGGGAGCTGTTTTTT
TRBV11-2,.,.,TRBJ2-5,CASSLEEGTQYF,TGTGCCAGCAGCTTGGAAGAGGGGACCCAGTACTTC
TRBV5-1,.,.,TRBJ2-7,CASSPPGQDYEQYF,TGCGCCAGCAGCCCTCCGGGACAAGACTACGAGCAGTACTTC
TRBV18,.,few,TRBJ2-5,CASSPPGVPGETQYF,TGTGCCAGCTCACCGCCGGGGGTCCCTGGCGAGACCCAGTACTTC
TRBV10-3,TRBD1,.,TRBJ2-7,CAIRPDRETYEQYF,TGTGCCATCAGACCAGACAGGGAGACCTACGAGCAGTACTTC
TRBV18,.,.,TRBJ1-1,CASSPRQTNTEAFF,TGTGCCAGCTCACCACGACAGACGAACACTGAAGCTTTCTTT
TRBV28,.,.,TRBJ1-2,CASSFGRDNYGYTF,TGTGCCAGCAGTTTTGGCAGGGATAACTATGGCTACACCTTC
TRBV2,TRBD1,few,TRBJ2-2,CASISDRAGTGELFF,TGTGCCAGCATTTCGGACAGGGCGGGCACCGGGGAGCTGTTTTTT
TRBV9,.,.,TRBJ1-1,CASSVEGLTEAFF,TGTGCCAGCAGCGTAGAGGGGCTAACTGAAGCTTTCTTT
TRBV6-5,TRBD1,.,TRBJ2-7,CASSYERGRSEQYF,TGTGCCAGCAGTTACGAGAGGGGGCGAAGCGAGCAGTACTTC
TRBV7-6,.,few,TRBJ2-7,CASSAAGYEQYF,TGTGCCAGCAGCGCCGCGGGCTACGAGCAGTACTTC
TRBV30,.,once,TRBJ2-3,CAWEGHQSDTQYF,TGTGCCTGGGAGGGACATCAATCAGATACGCAGTATTTT
TRBV6-5,TRBD1,.,TRBJ1-2,CASRRTGGGGGYTF,TGTGCCAGCAGACGGACAGGGGGCGGTGGTGGCTACACCTTC
TRBV2,.,.,TRBJ1-4,CASSVGGQGEKLFF,TGTGCCAGCAGTGTCGGGGGGCAAGGTGAAAAACTGTTTTTT
TRBV10-1,TRBD1,once,TRBJ2-7,CASNAGGIDEQYF,TGCGCCAGTAACGCAGGGGGAATTGACGAGCAGTACTTC
TRBV19,.,.,TRBJ2-3,CASSPALYHGDTQYF,TGTGCCAGTAGCCCCGCGTTGTACCACGGAGATACGCAGTATTTT
TRBV4-2,.,few,TRBJ2-5,CASSQDLVSETQYF,TGTGCCAGCAGCCAAGATCTAGTGTCGGAGACCCAGTACTTC
TRBV28,.,.,TRBJ1-5,CASRPGGGFSNQPQHF,TGTGCCAGCAGGCCGGGTGGGGGGTTCAGCAATCAGCCCCAGCATTTT
TRBV19,.,.,TRBJ2-7,CASSIEGRPYEQYF,TGTGCCAGTAGTATTGAGGGCAGACCCTACGAGCAGTACTTC
TRBV5-1,.,.,TRBJ2-2,CASSPTNKDTGELFF,TGCGCCAGCAGCCCGACTAATAAGGACACCGGGGAGCTGTTTTTT
TRBV29-1,TRBD2,.,TRBJ2-5,CSTWTSGSGQETQYF,TGCAGCACCTGGACTAGCGGGAGCGGGCAAGAGACCCAGTACTTC
TRBV9,.,.,TRBJ2-5,CASSTRGGGETQYF,TGTGCCAGCAGCACCCGGGGAGGTGGAGAGACCCAGTACTTC
TRBV28,.,.,TRBJ2-3,CASSLGGARTNTDTQYF,TGTGCCAGCAGCCTCGGGGGAGCCCGGACAAACACAGATACGCAGTATTTT
TRBV2,.,once,TRBJ2-3,CASSEGLVADTQYF,TGTGCCAGCAGTGAAGGATTAGTGGCAGATACGCAGTATTTT
TRBV5-4,.,.,TRBJ2-7,CASSSGLGALYEQYF,TGTGCCAGCAGCTCTGGACTGGGGGCTCTCTACGAGCAGTACTTC
TRBV9,TRBD1,few,TRBJ2-1,CASSPRDRNYNEQFF,TGTGCCAGCAGCCCCCGGGACAGAAACTACAATGAGCAGTTCTTC
TRBV5-1,TRBD2,.,TRBJ2-3,CASSLSGLAGSTDTQYF,TGCGCCAGCAGCTTGTCGGGACTAGCGGGGAGCACAGATACGCAGTATTTT
TRBV11-3,TRBD2,.,TRBJ2-1,CASSLGLAGVNEQFF,TGTGCCAGCAGCTTAGGACTAGCGGGAGTAAATGAGCAGTTCTTC
TRBV4-1,TRBD1,.,TRBJ2-5,CASSQEGTGVGSQYF,TGCGCCAGCAGCCAAGAAGGGACAGGGGTAGGGTCCCAGTACTTC
TRBV6-5,.,.,TRBJ2-7,CASSARASYEQYF,TGTGCCAGCTCAGCCAGGGCTTCCTACGAGCAGTACTTC
TRBV6-1,.,.,TRBJ2-7,CASRDRQGLYEQYF,TGTGCCAGCAGAGACAGACAGGGACTCTACGAGCAGTACTTC
TRBV2,.,once,TRBJ2-3,CASSAQGRADTQYF,TGTGCCAGCAGTGCCCAGGGGCGGGCAGATACGCAGTATTTT
TRBV5-4,TRBD2,.,TRBJ2-5,CASRRLAGNQETQYF,TGTGCCAGCAGAAGACTAGCGGGCAATCAAGAGACCCAGTACTTC
TRBV19,.,.,TRBJ1-4,CASTALLKGRREKLFF,TGTGCCAGCACCGCGCTGTTAAAGGGAAGGAGGGAAAAACTGTTTTTT
TRBV28,TRBD2,.,TRBJ2-7,CASSLRTTAGSYEQYF,TGTGCCAGCAGTTTGAGAACAACAGCGGGAAGCTACGAGCAGTACTTC
TRBV5-6,.,.,TRBJ2-7,CASSLRAVWEQYF,TGTGCCAGCAGCTTGCGTGCAGTATGGGAGCAGTACTTC
TRBV9,.,.,TRBJ2-5,CASSVVSGARETQYF,TGTGCCAGCAGCGTAGTGTCAGGGGCGCGGGAGACCCAGTACTTC
TRBV2,TRBD1,.,TRBJ2-7,CASSDQGVAYEQYF,TGTGCCAGCAGTGACCAGGGGGTGGCCTACGAGCAGTACTTC
TRBV4-1,.,.,TRBJ2-3,CASQYRSDSTDTQYF,TGCGCCAGCCAATACCGTAGCGACTCCACAGATACGCAGTATTTT
TRBV19,.,.,TRBJ1-1,CASSPTRMNTEAFF,TGTGCCAGTAGTCCAACAAGAATGAACACTGAAGCTTTCTTT
TRBV10-1,TRBD2,.,TRBJ2-2,CASSEGLAGDTGELFF,TGCGCCAGCAGTGAAGGGCTAGCGGGAGACACCGGGGAGCTGTTTTTT
TRBV29-1,.,.,TRBJ2-1,CSVRTPYNEQFF,TGCAGCGTCCGGACTCCCTACAATGAGCAGTTCTTC
TRBV27,.,.,TRBJ2-1,CASSLYKRKFNEQFF,TGTGCCAGCAGTTTATACAAGCGGAAGTTCAATGAGCAGTTCTTC
TRBV18,TRBD2,once,TRBJ2-5,CASSRTSGKETQYF,TGTGCCAGCTCCCGGACTAGCGGCAAAGAGACCCAGTACTTC
TRBV6-5,.,.,TRBJ1-4,CASSRDINGKLFF,TGTGCCAGCAGCAGGGACATAAACGGAAAACTGTTTTTT
TRBV28,.,.,TRBJ2-3,CATFEGVTDTQYF,TGTGCCACCTTTGAGGGAGTGACAGATACGCAGTATTTT